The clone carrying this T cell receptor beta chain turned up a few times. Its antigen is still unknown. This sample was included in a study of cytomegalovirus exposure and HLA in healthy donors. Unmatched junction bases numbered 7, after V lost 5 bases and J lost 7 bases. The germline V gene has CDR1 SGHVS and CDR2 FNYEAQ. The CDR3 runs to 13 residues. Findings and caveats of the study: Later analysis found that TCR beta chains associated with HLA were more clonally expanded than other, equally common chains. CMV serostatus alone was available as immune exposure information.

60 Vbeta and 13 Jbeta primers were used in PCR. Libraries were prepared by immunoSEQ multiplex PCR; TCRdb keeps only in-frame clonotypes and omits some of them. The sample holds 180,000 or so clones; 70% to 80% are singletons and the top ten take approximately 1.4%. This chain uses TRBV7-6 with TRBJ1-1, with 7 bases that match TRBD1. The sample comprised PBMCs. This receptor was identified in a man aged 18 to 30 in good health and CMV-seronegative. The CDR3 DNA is TGTGCCAGCAGCCTACAGGGGTGGGGTGAAGCTTTCTTT. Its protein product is CASSLQGWGEAFF.